This T cell receptor (beta chain) was profiled in a study of cytomegalovirus exposure and HLA in healthy donors. Study observations and caveats: Specificity of a few CMV-associated chains for CMV antigens was verified in vitro.

Points on this clone: The target antigen is unknown.

Sequencing was performed with immunoSEQ multiplex PCR; in TCRdb, only in-frame clones are kept and a portion is missing. Of 140,000 or so clones in the sample, 70% to 90% are singletons; the top ten hold roughly 6.5%. Source material: PBMCs. The receptor was derived from a woman in her twenties or thirties in good health and CMV-seropositive.

The chain's CDR3 is CASSSSIVPSGPYNEQFF. DNA of the CDR3: TGTGCCAGCAGCTCGAGTATCGTCCCTAGCGGACCCTACAATGAGCAGTTCTTC. V usage is TRBV11-3 and J usage is TRBJ2-1; TRBD2 aligns across 7 bases. V lost 4 bases and J lost 2; bases outside the gene matches: 14. CDR1 and CDR2 from the germline V gene are SGHNT and YENEEA. The CDR3 sequence is 18 residues long.